A single sample gave rise to the 5 T cell receptor beta chains below, sequenced in a study of CD4 T cells in relation to SARS-CoV-2 and coronaviruses. TCRdb's table, derived via immunoSEQ multiplex PCR, lists solely in-frame clones and lacks some. The sample shows tens of thousands of clones, more than 60% of them seen only once. Their antigen targets remain unknown. Source material: memory CD4+ T cells from PBMCs, cultured in vitro. These receptor sequences come from an adult with COVID-19.

The chain uses TRBV15 and TRBJ2-7, with a possible D match to TRBD2 (7 bases). The V end lost 3 bases, the J end lost 5 bases, and 11 bases lay between the germline ends. Germline-derived CDR1 and CDR2 are LNHNV and YYDKDF (reference sequence). The CDR3 length is 13 residues. CDR3 nucleotides: TGTGCCACCAGCAGGAAGGGGGGGCACGAGCAGTACTTC. Protein: CATSRKGGHEQYF.

This chain links TRBV19 with TRBJ1-1; possible D gene TRBD1, 6 bases. Trimming shortened V by 5 bases and J by 0 bases, and 13 bases separated the two germline ends. This CDR3 has 15 amino acids. Germline values: CDR1 LNHDA, CDR2 SQIVND (reference sequence). The CDR3 protein is CASSLSGQLNTEAFF. CDR3 bases: TGTGCCAGTAGTCTGTCAGGACAGTTGAACACTGAAGCTTTCTTT. Full variable domain (rest looked up from reference TRBV19 and TRBJ1-1): DGGITQSPKYLFRKEGQNVTLSCEQNLNHDAMYWYRQDPGQGLRLIYYSQIVNDFQKGDIAEGYSVSREKKESFPLTVTSAQKNPTAFYLCASSLSGQLNTEAFFGQGTRLTVV.

This clone was detected once. CDR3 sequence (DNA): TGTGCCAGCAGCCCCCAGACCCACAGTTCACCCACCGATGAGCAGTTCTTC. It specifies CASSPQTHSSPTDEQFF. The J gene is TRBJ2-1, the V gene TRBV7-9, with D hard to call. There are 17 residues in the CDR3. Between the trimmed V and J ends, which lost 5 bases and 8 bases, there was a span of 25 bases. The germline CDR1 and CDR2 sequences are SEHNR and FQNEAQ (reference sequence).

The V and J genes are TRBV24-1 and TRBJ1-5; D not certain. The CDR3 totals 14 residues. V was pared by 5 bases and J by 3 bases, with 10 bases between. Per germline, CDR1 KGHDR and CDR2 SFDVKD. CDR3 DNA sequence: TGTGCCACCAGTGGTATTGGCCCCAATCAGCCCCAGCATTTT. This codes for CATSGIGPNQPQHF.

The chain uses TRBV15 and TRBJ1-4; D unresolved. The germline CDR1 and CDR2 sequences are LNHNV and YYDKDF (reference sequence). V lost 8 bases, J lost 8 bases, and 15 bases lay in between. The CDR3 has 13 residues. The DNA of the CDR3 is TGTGCCACCTCTCTCTCCCTTGGGGAAAAACTGTTTTTT. Translating gives CATSLSLGEKLFF.